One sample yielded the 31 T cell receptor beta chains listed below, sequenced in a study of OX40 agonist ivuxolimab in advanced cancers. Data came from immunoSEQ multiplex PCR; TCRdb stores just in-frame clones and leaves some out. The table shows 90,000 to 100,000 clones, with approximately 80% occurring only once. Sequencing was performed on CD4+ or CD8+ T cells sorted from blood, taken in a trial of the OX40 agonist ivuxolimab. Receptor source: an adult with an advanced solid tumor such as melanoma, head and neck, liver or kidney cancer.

The CDR3 DNA follows: TGTGCCAGCAGTTTATACGATGGACAGAATCAGCCCCAGCATTTT. This sequence encodes CASSLYDGQNQPQHF. The J gene is TRBJ1-5, the V gene TRBV28; D is perhaps TRBD1 (6 bases). V lost 1 base and J 4 bases, leaving 11 bases between the germline ends. Germline CDR1 is MDHEN and CDR2 is SYDVKM. The CDR3 runs to 15 residues.

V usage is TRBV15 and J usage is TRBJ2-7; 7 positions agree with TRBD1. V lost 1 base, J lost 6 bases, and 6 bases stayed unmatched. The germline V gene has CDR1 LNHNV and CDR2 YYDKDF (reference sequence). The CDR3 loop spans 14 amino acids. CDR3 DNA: TGTGCCACCAGCAGAGGAACGACAGGGACCGAGCAGTACTTC. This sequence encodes CATSRGTTGTEQYF.

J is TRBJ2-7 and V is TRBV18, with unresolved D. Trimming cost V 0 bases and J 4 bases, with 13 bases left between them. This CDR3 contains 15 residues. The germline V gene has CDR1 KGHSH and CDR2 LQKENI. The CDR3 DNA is TGTGCCAGCTCACCACCCCTTACAGCACGGTACGAGCAGTACTTC. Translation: CASSPPLTARYEQYF. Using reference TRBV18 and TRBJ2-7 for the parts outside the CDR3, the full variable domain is NAGVMQNPRHLVRRRGQEARLRCSPMKGHSHVYWYRQLPEEGLKFMVYLQKENIIDESGMPKERFSAEFPKEGPSILRIQQVVRGDSAAYFCASSPPLTARYEQYFGPGTRLTVT.

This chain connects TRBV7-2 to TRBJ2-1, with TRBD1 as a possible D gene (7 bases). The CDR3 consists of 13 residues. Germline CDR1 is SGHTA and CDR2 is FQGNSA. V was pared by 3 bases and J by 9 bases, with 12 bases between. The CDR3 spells CASSFYRGGEQFF. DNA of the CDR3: TGTGCCAGCAGCTTTTACAGGGGAGGTGAGCAGTTCTTC.

In nucleotides, the CDR3 is TGTGCCAGCAGCCTCGGACAGATCACAGATACGCAGTATTTT. As protein: CASSLGQITDTQYF. This chain joins TRBV7-3 and TRBJ2-3, with a tentative D call TRBD1 (6 bases). The CDR3 extends over 14 amino acids. Per germline, CDR1 SGHTA and CDR2 FQGTGA. V gave up 5 bases and J gave up 2 bases, with 11 bases separating them.

As DNA, the CDR3 is TGTGCCTGGGCCCCGAGAGAGACCGGGGAGCTGTTTTTT. Translating it yields CAWAPRETGELFF. V and J are TRBV30 and TRBJ2-2; D unclear. V lost 5 bases and J lost 5, with 12 bases in between. CDR1 GTSNPN and CDR2 SVGIG come from the germline V gene (reference sequence). This CDR3 contains 13 residues.

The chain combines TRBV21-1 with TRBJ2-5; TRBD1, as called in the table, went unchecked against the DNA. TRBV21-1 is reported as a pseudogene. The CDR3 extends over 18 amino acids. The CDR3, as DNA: TGTGCCAGCAGCAAAATGTCTGGGACAGGGCTCGGGAAAGAGACCCAGTACTTC. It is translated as CASSKMSGTGLGKETQYF.

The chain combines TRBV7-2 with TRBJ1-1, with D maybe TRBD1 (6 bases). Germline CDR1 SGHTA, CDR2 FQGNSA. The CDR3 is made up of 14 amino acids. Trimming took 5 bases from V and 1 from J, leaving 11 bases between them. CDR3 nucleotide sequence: TGTGCCAGCAGCGGAGGCAGGGGGAACACTGAAGCTTTCTTT. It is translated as CASSGGRGNTEAFF.

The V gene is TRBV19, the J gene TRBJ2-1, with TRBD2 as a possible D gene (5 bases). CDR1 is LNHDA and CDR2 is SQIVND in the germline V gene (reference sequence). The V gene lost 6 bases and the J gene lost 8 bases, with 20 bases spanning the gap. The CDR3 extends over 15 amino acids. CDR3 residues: CASRSPSAGVDEQFF. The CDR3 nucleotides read TGTGCCAGTAGGTCCCCAAGTGCGGGTGTCGATGAGCAGTTCTTC.

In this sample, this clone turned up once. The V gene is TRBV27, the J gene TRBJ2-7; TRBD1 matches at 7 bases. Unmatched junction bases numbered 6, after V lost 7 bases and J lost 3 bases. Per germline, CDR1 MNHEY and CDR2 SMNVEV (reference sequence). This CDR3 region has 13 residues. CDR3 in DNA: TGTGCCAGCAAGGACAGGTGGCACTACGAGCAGTACTTC. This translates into CASKDRWHYEQYF.

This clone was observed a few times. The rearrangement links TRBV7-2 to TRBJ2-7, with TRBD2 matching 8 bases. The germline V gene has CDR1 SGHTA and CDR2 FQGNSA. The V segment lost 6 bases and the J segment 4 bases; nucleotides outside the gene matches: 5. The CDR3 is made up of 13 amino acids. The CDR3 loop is CASRASGSYEQYF. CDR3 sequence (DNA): TGTGCCAGCAGAGCTAGCGGGTCTTACGAGCAGTACTTC.

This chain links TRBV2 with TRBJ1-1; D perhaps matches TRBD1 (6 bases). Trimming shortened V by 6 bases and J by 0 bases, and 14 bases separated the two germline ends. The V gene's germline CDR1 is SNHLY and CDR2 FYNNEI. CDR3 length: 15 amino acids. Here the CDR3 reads CASSPSGAVNTEAFF. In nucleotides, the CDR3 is TGTGCCAGCAGCCCATCGGGGGCAGTGAACACTGAAGCTTTCTTT.

CDR3 residues: CASSASVYTDTQYF. The CDR3 DNA follows: TGTGCCAGCAGTGCTAGCGTTTACACAGATACGCAGTATTTT. The chain uses TRBV6-4 and TRBJ2-3; TRBD2 is a possible D gene (6 bases). V was shortened by 4 bases and J by 2 bases, with 10 bases between the two germline ends. CDR3 size: 14 residues. The germline CDR1 and CDR2 sequences are MRHNA and SNTAGT.

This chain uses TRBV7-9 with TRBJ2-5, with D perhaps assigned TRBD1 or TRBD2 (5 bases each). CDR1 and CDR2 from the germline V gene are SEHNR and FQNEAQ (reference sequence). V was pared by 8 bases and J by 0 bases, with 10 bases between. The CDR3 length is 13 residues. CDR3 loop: CASHRDHQETQYF. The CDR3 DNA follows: TGTGCCAGCCACCGGGACCACCAAGAGACCCAGTACTTC.

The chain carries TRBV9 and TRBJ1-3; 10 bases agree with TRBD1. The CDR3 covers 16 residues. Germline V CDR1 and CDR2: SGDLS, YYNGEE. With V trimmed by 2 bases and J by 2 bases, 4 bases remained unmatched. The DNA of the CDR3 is TGTGCCAGCAGCGTCGCCGGGACAGGGGCTGGAAACACCATATATTTT. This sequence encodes CASSVAGTGAGNTIYF.

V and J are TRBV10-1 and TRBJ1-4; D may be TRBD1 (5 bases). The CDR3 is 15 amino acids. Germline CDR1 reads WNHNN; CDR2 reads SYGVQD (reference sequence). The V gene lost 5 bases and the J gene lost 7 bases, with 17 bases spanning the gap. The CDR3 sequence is CASSPPQGISEKLFF. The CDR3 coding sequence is TGCGCCAGCAGTCCCCCTCAGGGTATATCTGAAAAACTGTTTTTT.

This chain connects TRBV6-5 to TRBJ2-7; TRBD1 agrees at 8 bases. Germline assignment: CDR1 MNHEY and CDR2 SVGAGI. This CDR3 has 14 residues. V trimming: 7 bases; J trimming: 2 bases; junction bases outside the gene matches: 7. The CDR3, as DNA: TGTGCCAGCAATGATGGACAGGGAACCTACGAGCAGTACTTC. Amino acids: CASNDGQGTYEQYF.

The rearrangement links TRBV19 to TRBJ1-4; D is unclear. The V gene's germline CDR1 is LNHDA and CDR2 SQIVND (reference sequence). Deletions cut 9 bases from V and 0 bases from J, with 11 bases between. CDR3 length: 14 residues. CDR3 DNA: TGTGCCAGCCGGCCGGTGGCAACTAATGAAAAACTGTTTTTT. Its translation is CASRPVATNEKLFF.

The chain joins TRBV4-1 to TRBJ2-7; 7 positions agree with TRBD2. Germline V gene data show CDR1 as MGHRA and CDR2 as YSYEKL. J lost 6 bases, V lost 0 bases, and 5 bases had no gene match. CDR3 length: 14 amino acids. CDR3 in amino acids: CASSQDGRAREQYF. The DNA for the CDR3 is TGCGCCAGCAGCCAAGATGGGAGGGCCCGCGAGCAGTACTTC.

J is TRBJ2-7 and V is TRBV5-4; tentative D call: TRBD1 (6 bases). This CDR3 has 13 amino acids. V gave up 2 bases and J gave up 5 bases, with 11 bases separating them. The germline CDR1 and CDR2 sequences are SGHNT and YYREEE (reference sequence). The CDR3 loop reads CASSLTGTDEQYF. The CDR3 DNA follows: TGTGCCAGCAGCTTAACAGGGACCGACGAGCAGTACTTC.

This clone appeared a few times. CDR3 sequence (DNA): TGTGCCTGGAGTCGGGAGTTTAAAGATACGCAGTATTTT. Translated: CAWSREFKDTQYF. The chain employs TRBV30 and TRBJ2-3, with D perhaps matching TRBD2 (6 bases). This CDR3 contains 13 residues. Looked up from germline, CDR1 is GTSNPN and CDR2 is SVGIG (reference sequence). Trimming removed 2 bases from V and 5 bases from J, with 11 bases in between.

This CDR3 reads CASSLDVGKIGYTF. In DNA, the CDR3 is TGTGCCAGCAGCTTGGATGTCGGGAAAATTGGCTACACCTTC. V and J are TRBV5-4 and TRBJ1-2; D call uncertain. Trimming removed 0 bases from V and 7 bases from J, with 13 bases in between. CDR1 and CDR2 from the germline V gene are SGHNT and YYREEE (reference sequence). This CDR3 is built from 14 residues.

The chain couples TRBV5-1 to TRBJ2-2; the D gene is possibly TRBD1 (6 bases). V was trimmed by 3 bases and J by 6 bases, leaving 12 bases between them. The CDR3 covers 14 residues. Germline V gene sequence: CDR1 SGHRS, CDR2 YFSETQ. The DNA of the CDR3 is TGCGCCAGCAGCTCGACACAGGGTGCCGGGGAGCTGTTTTTT. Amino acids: CASSSTQGAGELFF.

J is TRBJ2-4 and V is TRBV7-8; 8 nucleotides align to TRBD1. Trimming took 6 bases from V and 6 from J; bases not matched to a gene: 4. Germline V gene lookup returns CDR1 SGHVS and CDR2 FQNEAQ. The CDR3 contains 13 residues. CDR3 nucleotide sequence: TGTGCCAGCAGATCCGGACAGGGAAACATTCAGTACTTC. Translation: CASRSGQGNIQYF.

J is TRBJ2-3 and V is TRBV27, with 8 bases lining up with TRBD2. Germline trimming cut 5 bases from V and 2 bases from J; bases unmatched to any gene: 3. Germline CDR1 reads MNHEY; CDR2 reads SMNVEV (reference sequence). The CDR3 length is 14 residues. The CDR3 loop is CASSPRGATDTQYF. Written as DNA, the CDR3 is TGTGCCAGCAGTCCGCGGGGGGCCACAGATACGCAGTATTTT.

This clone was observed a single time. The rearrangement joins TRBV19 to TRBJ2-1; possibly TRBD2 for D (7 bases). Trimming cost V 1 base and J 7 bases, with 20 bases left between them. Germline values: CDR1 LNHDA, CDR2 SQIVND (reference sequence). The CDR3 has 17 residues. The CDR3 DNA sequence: TGTGCCAGTAGTATAGTTGGGGGGGACAAGAAAGATAATGAGCAGTTCTTC. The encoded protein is CASSIVGGDKKDNEQFF.

The CDR3 is CASSQAQISDEQFF. In DNA, the CDR3 is TGCGCCAGCAGCCAGGCCCAAATAAGCGATGAGCAGTTCTTC. The chain recombines TRBV5-1 with TRBJ2-1; no clear D. Germline V gives CDR1 SGHRS, CDR2 YFSETQ. Trimming removed 4 bases from V and 8 bases from J, with 16 bases in between. This CDR3 contains 14 residues.

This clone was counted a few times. The CDR3 is CASSELASSYEQYF. The CDR3 DNA sequence: TGTGCCAGCAGTGAGTTAGCAAGCTCCTACGAGCAGTACTTC. The chain joins TRBV25-1 to TRBJ2-7, with no clear D. The CDR3 is 14 residues long. Germline CDR1 MGHDK, CDR2 SYGVNS. The V and J ends lost 3 bases and 0 bases respectively, with 9 bases between them.

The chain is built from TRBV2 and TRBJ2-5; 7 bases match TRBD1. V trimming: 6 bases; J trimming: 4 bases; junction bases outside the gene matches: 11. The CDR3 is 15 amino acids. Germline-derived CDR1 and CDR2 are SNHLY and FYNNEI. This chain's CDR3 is CASRRTGQTGETQYF. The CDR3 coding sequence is TGTGCCAGCAGGAGGACAGGCCAGACGGGAGAGACCCAGTACTTC.

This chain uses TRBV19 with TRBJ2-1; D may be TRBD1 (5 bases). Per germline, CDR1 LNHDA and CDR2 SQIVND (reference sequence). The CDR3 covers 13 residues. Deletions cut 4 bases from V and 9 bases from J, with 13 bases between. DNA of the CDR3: TGTGCCAGTAGTACCTTTGACAGTCTTGAGCAGTTCTTC. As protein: CASSTFDSLEQFF.

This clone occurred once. In nucleotides, the CDR3 is TGTGCCAGCAGTTATCTAACTAGCGGGACCACAGATACGCAGTATTTT. Translation: CASSYLTSGTTDTQYF. V and J are TRBV6-5 and TRBJ2-3; 10 positions agree with TRBD2. Trimming at V came to 3 bases and at J to 2 bases, leaving 5 bases not matched to a gene. CDR3 length: 16 amino acids. Looked up from germline, CDR1 is MNHEY and CDR2 is SVGAGI.